This T cell receptor (beta chain) appears in the sequencing data of a study of T cells after yellow fever vaccination. As for the study in general: Low-cell-number fractions were prepared with SMART-Seq v4 Ultra Low Input.

This clonotype occurred a few times. What it binds is not known. By 5'RACE template switching, TCR cDNA was produced, with a universal primer site and UMIs added in the process. A single record per CDR3 protein comes from TCRdb applying MiXCR to the 5' RACE reads. The sample carries 300,000 or so distinct CDR3 sequences, over 10% recorded once. Overall study findings and caveats: Subsequent booster samples again held most clones from primary vaccination (96% CD4, over 80% CD8).

Specimen: CD4+ T cells sorted from PBMCs, collected 45 days after the yellow fever booster vaccination. This clonotype was obtained from a man in his thirties or forties who received the YFV17D yellow fever vaccine.

This CDR3 reads CAISESTGNQPQHF. CDR3 bases: TGTGCCATCAGTGAGTCGACGGGGAATCAGCCCCAGCATTTT. This chain uses TRBV10-3 with TRBJ1-5, with D unresolved. Between the trimmed V and J ends, which lost 0 bases and 4 bases, there was a span of 7 bases. In germline, CDR1 is ENHRY, CDR2 SYGVKD. This CDR3 contains 14 residues.